This T cell receptor (beta chain) comes out of a study of T-cell memory formation after mild COVID-19. Study context: Clusters of TCRs were largely donor specific. Study-wide results and caveats: Clones that shrank (day 15 to 85) were balanced CD4/CD8, whereas later expanders leaned CD4+. Within pre-infection memory, some responding clones were found, suggesting cross-reactive memory joined.

After 5'RACE with constant-segment primers, TCR alpha and TCR beta cDNA libraries carrying sample barcodes and UMIs were obtained. TCRdb reprocessed the 5' RACE reads with MiXCR, giving one entry per CDR3 protein. The table has about 390,000 distinct CDR3 sequences, around 21% seen once. Looked up from germline, CDR1 is KGHDR and CDR2 is SFDVKD. V trimming: 3 bases; J trimming: 0 bases; junction bases outside the gene matches: 3. This CDR3 has 16 amino acids. About this clonotype itself: Its antigen remains unidentified.

This clonotype was sampled from an adult woman who had mild COVID-19 (a few samples of this study predate the infection). Cell type and time point are not known. The chain combines TRBV24-1 with TRBJ2-1; TRBD2 aligns across 8 bases. Sequencing input: PBMCs or a T cell subset sorted from them (not recorded which). CDR3 region: CATSDTSGHSYNEQFF. CDR3 DNA sequence: TGTGCCACCAGTGATACTAGCGGCCACTCCTACAATGAGCAGTTCTTC.